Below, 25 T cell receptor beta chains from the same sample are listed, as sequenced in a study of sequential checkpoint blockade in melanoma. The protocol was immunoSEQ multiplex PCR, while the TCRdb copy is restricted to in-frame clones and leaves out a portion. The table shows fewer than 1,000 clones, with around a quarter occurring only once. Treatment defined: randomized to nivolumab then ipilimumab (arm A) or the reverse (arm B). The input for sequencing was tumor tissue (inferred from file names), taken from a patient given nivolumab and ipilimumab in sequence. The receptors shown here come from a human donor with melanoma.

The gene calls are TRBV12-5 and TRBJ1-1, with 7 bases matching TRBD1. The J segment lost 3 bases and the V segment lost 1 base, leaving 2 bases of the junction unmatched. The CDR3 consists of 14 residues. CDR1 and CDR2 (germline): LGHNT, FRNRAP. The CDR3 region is CASGLGQGHTEAFF. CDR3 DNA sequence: TGTGCTAGTGGTTTGGGACAGGGACACACTGAAGCTTTCTTT.

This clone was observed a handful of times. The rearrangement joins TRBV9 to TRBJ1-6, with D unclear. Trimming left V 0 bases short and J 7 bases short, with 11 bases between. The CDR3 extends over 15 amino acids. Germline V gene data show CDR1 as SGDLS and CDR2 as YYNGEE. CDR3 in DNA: TGTGCCAGCAGCGTAGCTCCCTCTTACAATTCACCCCTCCACTTT. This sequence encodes CASSVAPSYNSPLHF.

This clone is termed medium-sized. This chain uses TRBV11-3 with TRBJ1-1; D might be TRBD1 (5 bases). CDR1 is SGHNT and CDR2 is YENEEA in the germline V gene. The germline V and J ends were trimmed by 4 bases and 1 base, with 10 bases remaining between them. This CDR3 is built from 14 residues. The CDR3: CASSSGTENTEAFF. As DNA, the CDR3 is TGTGCCAGCAGCTCCGGGACCGAGAACACTGAAGCTTTCTTT.

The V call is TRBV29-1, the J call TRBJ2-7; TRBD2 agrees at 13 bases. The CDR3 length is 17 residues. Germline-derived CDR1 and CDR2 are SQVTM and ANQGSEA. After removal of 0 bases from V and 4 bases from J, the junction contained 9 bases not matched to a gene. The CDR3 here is CSVEDGSGTSGTYEQYF. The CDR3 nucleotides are TGCAGCGTTGAAGATGGTTCCGGGACTAGCGGGACTTACGAGCAGTACTTC.

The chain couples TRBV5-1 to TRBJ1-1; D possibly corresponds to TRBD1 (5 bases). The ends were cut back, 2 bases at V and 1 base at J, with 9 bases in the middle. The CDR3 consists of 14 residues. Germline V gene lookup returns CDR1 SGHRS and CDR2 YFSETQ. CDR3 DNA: TGCGCCAGCAGCTTAACAGGTACGAACACTGAAGCTTTCTTT. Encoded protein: CASSLTGTNTEAFF.

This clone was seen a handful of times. CDR3 nucleotide sequence: TGTGCCAGCAATCCAGCTGGACCCGGTGCGTTCACCTTC. Its translation: CASNPAGPGAFTF. The genes are TRBV28 and TRBJ1-2; D is ambiguous. CDR3 size: 13 residues. Looked up from germline, CDR1 is MDHEN and CDR2 is SYDVKM. The V end lost 7 bases, the J end lost 13 bases, and 22 bases lay between the germline ends.

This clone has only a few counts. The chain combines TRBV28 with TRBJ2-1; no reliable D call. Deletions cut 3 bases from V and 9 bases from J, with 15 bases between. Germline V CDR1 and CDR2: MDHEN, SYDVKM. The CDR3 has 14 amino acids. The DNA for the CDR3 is TGTGCCAGCAGTTTTGGTTGGGGAAACAGTGAGCAGTTCTTC. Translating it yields CASSFGWGNSEQFF. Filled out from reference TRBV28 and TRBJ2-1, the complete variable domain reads DVKVTQSSRYLVKRTGEKVFLECVQDMDHENMFWYRQDPGLGLRLIYFSYDVKMKEKGDIPEGYSVSREKKERFSLILESASTNQTSMYLCASSFGWGNSEQFFGPGTRLTVL.

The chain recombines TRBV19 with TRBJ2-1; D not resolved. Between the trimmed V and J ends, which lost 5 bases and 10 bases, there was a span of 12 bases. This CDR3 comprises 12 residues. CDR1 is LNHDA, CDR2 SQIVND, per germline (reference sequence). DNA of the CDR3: TGTGCCAGTAGTCCTAGGACGGAAGAGCAGTTCTTC. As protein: CASSPRTEEQFF.

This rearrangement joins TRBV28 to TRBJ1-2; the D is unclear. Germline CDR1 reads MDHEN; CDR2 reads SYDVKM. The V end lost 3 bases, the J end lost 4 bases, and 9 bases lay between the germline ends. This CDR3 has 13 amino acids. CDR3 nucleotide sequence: TGTGCCAGCAGTTTTCCGCTATCCTATGGCTACACCTTC. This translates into CASSFPLSYGYTF.

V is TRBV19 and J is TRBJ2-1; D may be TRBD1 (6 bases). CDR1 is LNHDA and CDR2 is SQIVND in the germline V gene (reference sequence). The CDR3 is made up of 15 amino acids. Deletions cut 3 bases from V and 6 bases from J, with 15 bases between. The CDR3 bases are TGTGCCAGTAGTATTGCCAGGGAAGGGGGCAATGAGCAGTTCTTC. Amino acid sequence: CASSIAREGGNEQFF.

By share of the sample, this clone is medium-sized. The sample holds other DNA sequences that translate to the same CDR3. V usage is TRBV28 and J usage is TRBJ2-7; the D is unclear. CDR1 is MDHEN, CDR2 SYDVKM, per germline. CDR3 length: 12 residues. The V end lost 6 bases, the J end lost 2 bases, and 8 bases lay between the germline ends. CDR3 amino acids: CASSYSTYEQYF. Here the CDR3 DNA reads TGTGCCAGCAGCTACAGTACCTACGAGCAGTACTTC.

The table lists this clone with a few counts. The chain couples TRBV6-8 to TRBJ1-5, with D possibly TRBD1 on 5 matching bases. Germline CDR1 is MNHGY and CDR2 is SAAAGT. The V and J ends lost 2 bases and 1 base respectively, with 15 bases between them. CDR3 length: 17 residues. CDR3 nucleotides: TGTGCCAGCAGTTACGGGCAGGGTCGGGAGAGCAATCAGCCCCAGCATTTT. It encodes CASSYGQGRESNQPQHF.

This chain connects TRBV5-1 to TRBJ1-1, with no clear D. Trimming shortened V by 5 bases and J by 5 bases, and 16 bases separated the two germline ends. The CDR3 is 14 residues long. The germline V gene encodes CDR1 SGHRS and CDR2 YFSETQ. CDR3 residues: CASRVQPTGTEAFF. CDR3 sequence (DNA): TGCGCCAGCAGGGTCCAGCCCACGGGTACTGAAGCTTTCTTT.

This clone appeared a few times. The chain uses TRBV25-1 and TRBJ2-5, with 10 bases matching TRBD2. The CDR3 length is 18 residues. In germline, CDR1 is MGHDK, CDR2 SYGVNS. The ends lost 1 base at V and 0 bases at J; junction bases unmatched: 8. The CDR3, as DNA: TGTGCCAGCAGTGAATCCCTAGGGACTAGCGAGTACCAAGAGACCCAGTACTTC. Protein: CASSESLGTSEYQETQYF.

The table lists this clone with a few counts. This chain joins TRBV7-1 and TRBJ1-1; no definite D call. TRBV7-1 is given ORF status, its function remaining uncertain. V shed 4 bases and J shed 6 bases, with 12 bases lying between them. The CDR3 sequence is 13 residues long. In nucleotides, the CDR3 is TGTGCCAGCAGCTTAATAAGGGTCGCTGAAGCTTTCTTT. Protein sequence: CASSLIRVAEAFF.

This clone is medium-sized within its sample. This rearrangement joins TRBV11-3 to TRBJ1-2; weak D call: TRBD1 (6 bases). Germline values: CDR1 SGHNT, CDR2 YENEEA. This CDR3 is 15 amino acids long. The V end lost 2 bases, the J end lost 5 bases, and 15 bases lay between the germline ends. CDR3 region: CASSLPPGDVYGYTF. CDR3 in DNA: TGTGCCAGCAGCTTACCGCCAGGGGACGTATATGGCTACACCTTC.

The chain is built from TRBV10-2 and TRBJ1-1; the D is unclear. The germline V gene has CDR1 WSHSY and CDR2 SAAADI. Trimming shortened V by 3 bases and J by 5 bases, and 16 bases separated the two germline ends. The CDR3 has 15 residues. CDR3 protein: CASSEGRGLWTEAFF. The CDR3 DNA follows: TGCGCCAGCAGTGAAGGGAGAGGGTTATGGACTGAAGCTTTCTTT.

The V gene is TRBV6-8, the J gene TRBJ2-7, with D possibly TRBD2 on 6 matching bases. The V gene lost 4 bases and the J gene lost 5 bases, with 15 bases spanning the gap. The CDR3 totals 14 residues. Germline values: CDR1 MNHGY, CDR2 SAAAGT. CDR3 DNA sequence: TGTGCCAGCAGTTTCTTCCCGGGGGACGACGAGCAGTACTTC. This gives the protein CASSFFPGDDEQYF.

CDR3 loop: CASSLWGNTEAFF. DNA of the CDR3: TGTGCCAGCAGTTTATGGGGGAACACTGAAGCTTTCTTT. J is TRBJ1-1 and V is TRBV28; D remains ambiguous. CDR1 is MDHEN and CDR2 is SYDVKM in the germline V gene. CDR3 length equals 13 residues. The V end was cut by 0 bases, the J end by 1 base, with 3 bases between.

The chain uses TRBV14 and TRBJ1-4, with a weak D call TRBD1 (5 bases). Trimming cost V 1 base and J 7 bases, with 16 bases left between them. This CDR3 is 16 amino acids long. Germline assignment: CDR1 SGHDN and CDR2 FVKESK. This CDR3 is CASSQAGGAPGEKLFF. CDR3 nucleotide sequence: TGTGCCAGCAGCCAAGCGGGTGGGGCGCCGGGTGAAAAACTGTTTTTT.

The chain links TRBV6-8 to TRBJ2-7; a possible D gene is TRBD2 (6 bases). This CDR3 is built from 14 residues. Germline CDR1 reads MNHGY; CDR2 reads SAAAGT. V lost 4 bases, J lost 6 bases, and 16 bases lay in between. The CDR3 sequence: CASSWRETMGEQYF. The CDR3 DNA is TGTGCCAGCAGTTGGCGGGAAACAATGGGCGAGCAGTACTTC.

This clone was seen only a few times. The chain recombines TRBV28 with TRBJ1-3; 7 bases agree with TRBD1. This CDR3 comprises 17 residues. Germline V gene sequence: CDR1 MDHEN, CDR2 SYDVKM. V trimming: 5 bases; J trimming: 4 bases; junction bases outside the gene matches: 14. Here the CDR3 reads CASSAPGGGLSGNTIYF. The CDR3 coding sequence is TGTGCCAGCAGTGCACCAGGGGGGGGTTTGTCAGGAAACACCATATATTTT.

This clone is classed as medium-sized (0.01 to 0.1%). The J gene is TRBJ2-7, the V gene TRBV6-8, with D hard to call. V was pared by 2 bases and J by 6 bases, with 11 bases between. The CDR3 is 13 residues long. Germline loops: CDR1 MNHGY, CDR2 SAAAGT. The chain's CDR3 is CASSYLRGGEQYF. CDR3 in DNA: TGTGCCAGCAGTTACCTAAGAGGTGGCGAGCAGTACTTC.

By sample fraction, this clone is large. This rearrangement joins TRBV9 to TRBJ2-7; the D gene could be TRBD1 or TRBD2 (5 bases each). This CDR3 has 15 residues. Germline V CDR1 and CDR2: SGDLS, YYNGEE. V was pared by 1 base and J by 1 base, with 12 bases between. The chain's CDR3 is CASSVTAGTSYEQYF. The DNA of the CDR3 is TGTGCCAGCAGCGTAACCGCCGGGACGTCCTACGAGCAGTACTTC.

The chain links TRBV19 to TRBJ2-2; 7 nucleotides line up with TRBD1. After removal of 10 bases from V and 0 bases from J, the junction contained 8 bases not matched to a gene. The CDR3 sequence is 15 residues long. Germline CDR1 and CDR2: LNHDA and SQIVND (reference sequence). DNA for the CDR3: TGTGCCACTCGCACCGGGACAGCGAACACCGGGGAGCTGTTTTTT. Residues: CATRTGTANTGELFF.